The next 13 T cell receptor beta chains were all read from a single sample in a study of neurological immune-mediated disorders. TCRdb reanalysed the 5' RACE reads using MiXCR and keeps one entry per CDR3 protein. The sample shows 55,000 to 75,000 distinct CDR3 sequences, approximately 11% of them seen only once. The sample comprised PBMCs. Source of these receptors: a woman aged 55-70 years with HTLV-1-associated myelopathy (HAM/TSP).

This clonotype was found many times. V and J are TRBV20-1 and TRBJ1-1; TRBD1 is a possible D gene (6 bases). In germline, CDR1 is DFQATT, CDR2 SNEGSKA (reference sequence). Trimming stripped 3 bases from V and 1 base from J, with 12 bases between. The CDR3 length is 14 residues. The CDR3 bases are TGCAGTGCTAGTAACAGGGTTTCGAACACTGAAGCTTTCTTT. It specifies CSASNRVSNTEAFF.

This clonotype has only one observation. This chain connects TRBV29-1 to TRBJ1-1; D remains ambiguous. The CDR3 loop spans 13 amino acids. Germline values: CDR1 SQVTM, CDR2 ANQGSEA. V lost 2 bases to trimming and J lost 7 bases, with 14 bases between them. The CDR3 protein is CSVEHVYMSEAFF. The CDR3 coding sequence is TGCAGCGTTGAACACGTGTACATGAGTGAAGCTTTCTTT.

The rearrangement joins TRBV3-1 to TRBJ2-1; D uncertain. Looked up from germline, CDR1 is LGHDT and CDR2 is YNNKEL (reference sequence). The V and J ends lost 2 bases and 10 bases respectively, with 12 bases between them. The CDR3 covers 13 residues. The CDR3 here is CASSQYGHDEQFF. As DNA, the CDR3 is TGTGCCAGCAGCCAATATGGCCACGACGAGCAGTTCTTC.

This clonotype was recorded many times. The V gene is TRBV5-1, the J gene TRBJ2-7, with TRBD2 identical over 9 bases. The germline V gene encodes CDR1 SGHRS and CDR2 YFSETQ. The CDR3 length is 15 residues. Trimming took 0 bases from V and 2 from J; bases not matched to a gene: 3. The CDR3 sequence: CASSLERLAAYEQYF. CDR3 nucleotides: TGCGCCAGCAGCTTGGAAAGACTAGCGGCCTACGAGCAGTACTTC.

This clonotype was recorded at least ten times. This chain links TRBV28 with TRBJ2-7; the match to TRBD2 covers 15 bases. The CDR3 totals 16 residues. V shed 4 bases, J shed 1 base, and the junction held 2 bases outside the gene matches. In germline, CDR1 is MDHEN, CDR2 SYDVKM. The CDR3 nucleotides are TGTGCCAGCAGTTCCGGACTAGCGGGAGGGTCCTACGAGCAGTACTTC. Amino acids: CASSSGLAGGSYEQYF.

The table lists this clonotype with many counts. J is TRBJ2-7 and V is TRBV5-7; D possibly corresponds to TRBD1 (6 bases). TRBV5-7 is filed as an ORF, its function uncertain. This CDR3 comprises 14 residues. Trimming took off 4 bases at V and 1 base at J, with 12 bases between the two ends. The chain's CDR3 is CASSPPGASYEQYF. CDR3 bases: TGTGCCAGCAGCCCCCCAGGGGCATCCTACGAGCAGTACTTC.

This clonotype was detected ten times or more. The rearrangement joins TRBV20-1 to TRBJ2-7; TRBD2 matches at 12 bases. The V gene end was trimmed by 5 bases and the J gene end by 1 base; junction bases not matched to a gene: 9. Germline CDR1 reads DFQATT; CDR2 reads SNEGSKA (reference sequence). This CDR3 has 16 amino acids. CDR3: CSAARLAGVGSYEQYF. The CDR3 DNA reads TGCAGTGCTGCAAGACTAGCGGGAGTCGGATCCTACGAGCAGTACTTC.

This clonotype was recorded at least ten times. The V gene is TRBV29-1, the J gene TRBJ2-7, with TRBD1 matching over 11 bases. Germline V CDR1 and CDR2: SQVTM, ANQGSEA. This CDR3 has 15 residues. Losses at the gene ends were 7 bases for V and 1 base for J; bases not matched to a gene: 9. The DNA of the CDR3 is TGCAGCGGGAAAACCGGGACAGGGGGATCCTACGAGCAGTACTTC. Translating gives CSGKTGTGGSYEQYF.

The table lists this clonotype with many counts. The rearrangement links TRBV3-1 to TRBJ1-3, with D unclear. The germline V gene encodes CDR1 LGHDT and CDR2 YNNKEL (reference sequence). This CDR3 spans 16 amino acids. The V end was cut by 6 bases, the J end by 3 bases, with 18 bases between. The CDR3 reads CASSPRLGEYGNTIYF. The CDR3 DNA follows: TGTGCCAGCAGTCCCCGACTAGGAGAGTATGGAAACACCATATATTTT.

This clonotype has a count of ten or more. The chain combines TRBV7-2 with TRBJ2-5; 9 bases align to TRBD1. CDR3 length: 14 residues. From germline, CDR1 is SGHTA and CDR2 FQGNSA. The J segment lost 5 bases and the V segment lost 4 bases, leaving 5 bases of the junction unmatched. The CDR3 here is CASSYLQGAETQYF. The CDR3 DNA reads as TGTGCCAGCAGCTACCTACAGGGGGCGGAGACCCAGTACTTC. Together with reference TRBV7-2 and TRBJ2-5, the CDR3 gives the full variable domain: GAGVSQSPSNKVTEKGKDVELRCDPISGHTALYWYRQSLGQGLEFLIYFQGNSAPDKSGLPSDRFSAERTGGSVSTLTIQRTQQEDSAVYLCASSYLQGAETQYFGPGTRLLVL.

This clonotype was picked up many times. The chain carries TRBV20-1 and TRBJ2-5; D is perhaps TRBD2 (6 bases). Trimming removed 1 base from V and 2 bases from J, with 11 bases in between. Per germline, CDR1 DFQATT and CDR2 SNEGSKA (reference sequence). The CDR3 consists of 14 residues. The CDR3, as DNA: TGCAGTGCTAGAGGGGGACTGGGACAAGAGACCCAGTACTTC. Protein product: CSARGGLGQETQYF.

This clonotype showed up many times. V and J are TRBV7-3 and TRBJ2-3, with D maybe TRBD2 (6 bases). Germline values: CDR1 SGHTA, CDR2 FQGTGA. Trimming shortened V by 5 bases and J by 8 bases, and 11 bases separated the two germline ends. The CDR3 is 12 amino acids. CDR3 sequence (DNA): TGTGCCAGCAGCCAGGTGGGGGGTACGCAGTATTTT. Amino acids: CASSQVGGTQYF.

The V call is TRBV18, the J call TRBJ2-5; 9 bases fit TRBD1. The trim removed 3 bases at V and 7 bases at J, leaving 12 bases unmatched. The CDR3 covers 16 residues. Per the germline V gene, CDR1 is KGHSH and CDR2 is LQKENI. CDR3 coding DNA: TGTGCCAGCTCACCTCAAAACAGGGGGCGCGAAGGGACCCAGTACTTC. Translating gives CASSPQNRGREGTQYF.